This T cell receptor beta chain originates from a study of cytomegalovirus exposure and HLA in healthy donors. V gave up 0 bases and J gave up 4 bases; unmatched junction bases: 10. Looked up from germline, CDR1 is SEHNR and CDR2 is FQNEAQ (reference sequence). The CDR3 is 17 amino acids. With respect to this clone: The antigen is not known.

The PCR ran on 60 Vbeta and 13 Jbeta primers. Sequenced by immunoSEQ multiplex PCR; TCRdb stores in-frame clones only, minus some. The data contain 150,000 to 200,000 clones, about four fifths of them singletons. Broader study findings: An analysis was carried out later, and it reportedly showed fewer N-insertions in an Asian-associated ancestry cluster than the approximately 700-donor mean. In a later analysis, 17,000 or so TCR beta sequences were associated with HLA alleles at 0.05 false discovery rate.

This clonotype was sampled from a woman aged 45-65 years in good health and CMV-seronegative. This sequence joins TRBV7-9 and TRBJ1-2; TRBD1 aligns across 8 bases. Material for sequencing was PBMCs. The CDR3 nucleotides are TGTGCCAGCAGCTTAGCGCTAAGAACAGGGGGGAGCTATGGCTACACCTTC. Its protein product is CASSLALRTGGSYGYTF. The whole variable domain, filled in from reference TRBV7-9 and TRBJ1-2, reads DTGVSQNPRHKITKRGQNVTFRCDPISEHNRLYWYRQTLGQGPEFLTYFQNEAQLEKSRLLSDRFSAERPKGSFSTLEIQRTEQGDSAMYLCASSLALRTGGSYGYTFGSGTRLTVV.